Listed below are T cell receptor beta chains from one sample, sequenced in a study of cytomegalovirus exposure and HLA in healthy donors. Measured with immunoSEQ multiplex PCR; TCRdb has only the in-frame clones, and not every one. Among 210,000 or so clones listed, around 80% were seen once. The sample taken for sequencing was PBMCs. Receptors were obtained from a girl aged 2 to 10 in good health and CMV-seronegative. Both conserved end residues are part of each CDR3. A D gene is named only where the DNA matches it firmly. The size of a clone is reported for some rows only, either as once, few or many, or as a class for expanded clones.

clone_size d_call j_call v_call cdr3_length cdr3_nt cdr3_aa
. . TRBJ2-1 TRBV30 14 TGTGCCTGGAGTGTACTTGCAGGCTACAATGAGCAGTTCTTC CAWSVLAGYNEQFF
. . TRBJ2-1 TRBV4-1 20 TGCGCCAGCAGCCAAGGGGGATGGGGGGCGGGAGTAGGGTATAATAATGAGCAGTTCTTC CASSQGGWGAGVGYNNEQFF
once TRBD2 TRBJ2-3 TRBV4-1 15 TGCGCCAGCTCTTCTAGCGGGGGGGCCCGGGATACGCAGTATTTT CASSSSGGARDTQYF
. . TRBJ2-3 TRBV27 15 TGTGCCAGCAGGCTAGGTCAGGGTGGAACAGATACGCAGTATTTT CASRLGQGGTDTQYF
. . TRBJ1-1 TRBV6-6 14 TGTGCCAGCAGTTACTTGTTGGGGAGGACTGAAGCTTTCTTT CASSYLLGRTEAFF
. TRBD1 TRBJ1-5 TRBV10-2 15 TGCGCCAGCAGTGAGTATACAGGGGACAATCAGCCCCAGCATTTT CASSEYTGDNQPQHF
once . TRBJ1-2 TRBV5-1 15 TGCGCCAGCAGCTTTCAAGGGGACTCCGGTAATGGCTACACCTTC CASSFQGDSGNGYTF
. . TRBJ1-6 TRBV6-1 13 TGTGCCAGCAGTGAAGATAGAGATTCACCCCTCCACTTT CASSEDRDSPLHF
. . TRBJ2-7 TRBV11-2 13 TGTGCCAGCAGCTTAGGTACAGGGCACGAGCAGTACTTC CASSLGTGHEQYF
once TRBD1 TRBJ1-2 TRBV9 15 TGTGCCAGCAGCGTAGATGGGGGACAGGGTCAGGGCTACACCTTC CASSVDGGQGQGYTF
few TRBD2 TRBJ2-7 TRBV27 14 TGTGCCAGCAGTTCTAGCGGGGCATCCTACGAGCAGTACTTC CASSSSGASYEQYF
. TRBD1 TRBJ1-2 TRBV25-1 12 TGTGCCAGCAGTTACAGGGGGACAGACCTCGCCTTC CASSYRGTDLAF
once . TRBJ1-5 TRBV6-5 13 TGTGCCAGCAGTTACTCGACACTTCAGCCCCAGCATTTT CASSYSTLQPQHF
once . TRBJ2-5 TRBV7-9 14 TGTGCCAGCAGCTTAGGGCAGGTGGGGCAGACCCAGTACTTC CASSLGQVGQTQYF
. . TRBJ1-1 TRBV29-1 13 TGCAGCGTTGAAGCCTCGCCGGGGTCTGAAGCTTTCTTT CSVEASPGSEAFF
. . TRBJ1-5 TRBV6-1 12 TGTGCCAGCAGTGACCACAGTCAGCCCCAGCATTTT CASSDHSQPQHF
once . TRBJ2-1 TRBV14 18 TGTGCCAGCAGCCCGATAAGGGGACACACAAGCTCCTACAATGAGCAGTTCTTC CASSPIRGHTSSYNEQFF
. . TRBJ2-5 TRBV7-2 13 TGTGCCAGCAGCTTCACCCAGGGAGAGACCCAGTACTTC CASSFTQGETQYF
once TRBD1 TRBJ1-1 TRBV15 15 TGTGCCACCAGCCCGCAGACAGGGATGAACACTGAAGCTTTCTTT CATSPQTGMNTEAFF
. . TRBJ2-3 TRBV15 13 TGTGCCACCAGCAGAGGGCGGACAGATACGCAGTATTTT CATSRGRTDTQYF
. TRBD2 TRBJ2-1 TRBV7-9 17 TGTGCCAGCAGCTTAGGTATCGGAGCGGGGGAACGCAATGAGCAGTTCTTC CASSLGIGAGERNEQFF
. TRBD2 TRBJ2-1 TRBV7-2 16 TGTGCCAGCAGCTCTGAGTGGGGGACTAGCGATAATGAGCAGTTCTTC CASSSEWGTSDNEQFF
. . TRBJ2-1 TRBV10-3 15 TGTGCCATCAGTGAGTCGAGGGAGCGCTCAAATGAGCAGTTCTTC CAISESRERSNEQFF
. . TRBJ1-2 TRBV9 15 TGTGCCAGCAGCGCCCCCCCGGCGGGGGTCTATGGCTACACCTTC CASSAPPAGVYGYTF
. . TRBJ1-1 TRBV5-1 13 TGCGCCAGCAGCTTGAGAGCGAACACTGAAGCTTTCTTT CASSLRANTEAFF
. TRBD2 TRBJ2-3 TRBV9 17 TGTGCCAGCAGCGGTAGCGGGGGGACCTATAGCACAGATACGCAGTATTTT CASSGSGGTYSTDTQYF
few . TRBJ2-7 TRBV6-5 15 TGTGCCAGCAGTTACTCTCCCGGGATTACCTACGAGCAGTACTTC CASSYSPGITYEQYF
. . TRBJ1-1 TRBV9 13 TGTGCCAGCAGCGTGTCGGGTGGCACTGAAGCTTTCTTT CASSVSGGTEAFF
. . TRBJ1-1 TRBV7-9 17 TGTGCCAGCAGCTTAGTCCCCGGACTGGAAAGAAGGACTGAAGCTTTCTTT CASSLVPGLERRTEAFF
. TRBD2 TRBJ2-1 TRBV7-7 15 TGTGCCAGCAGCTGGGGGCTAGCGGGATACAATGAGCAGTTCTTC CASSWGLAGYNEQFF
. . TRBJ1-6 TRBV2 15 TGTGCCAGCAGTGAAGTGCAGGGTCCAAGTTCACCCCTCCACTTT CASSEVQGPSSPLHF
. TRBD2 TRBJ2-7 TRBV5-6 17 TGTGCCAGCAGCTTGGCCGTTGCGGCTAGCGGGAGTTACGAGCAGTACTTC CASSLAVAASGSYEQYF
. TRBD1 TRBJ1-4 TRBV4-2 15 TGTGCCAGCAGACCAGGGACAGGGAGGTTGGAAAAACTGTTTTTT CASRPGTGRLEKLFF
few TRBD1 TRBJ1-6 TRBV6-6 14 TGTGCCAGCAGTTTTCAGGGGGCGAACTCACCCCTCCACTTT CASSFQGANSPLHF
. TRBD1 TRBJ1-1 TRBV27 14 TGTGCCAGCAGTCCCGGGACAGGGATCCCTGAAGCTTTCTTT CASSPGTGIPEAFF
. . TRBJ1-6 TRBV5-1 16 TGCGCCAGCAGCTTTTCCTCGGGCAGGGCGAATTCACCCCTCCACTTT CASSFSSGRANSPLHF
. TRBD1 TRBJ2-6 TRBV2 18 TGTGCCAGCAGAACGGACAGGGGGCCTTTTTCTGGGGCCAACGTCCTGACTTTC CASRTDRGPFSGANVLTF
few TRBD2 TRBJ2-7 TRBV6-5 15 TGTGCCAGCAGCCAGGGAGCTAGCGGGAGTGTAAAGCAGTACTTC CASSQGASGSVKQYF
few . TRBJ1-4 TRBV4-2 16 TGTGCCAGCAGCCAAGATAAGGCAGGACTTAATGAAAAACTGTTTTTT CASSQDKAGLNEKLFF
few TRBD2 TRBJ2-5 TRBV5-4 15 TGTGCCAGCAGCCCCGGGACTAGCGGGCAAGAGACCCAGTACTTC CASSPGTSGQETQYF
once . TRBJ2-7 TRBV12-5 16 TGTGCTAGTGTCTCCTCGGGGAGGTTTGGTGCTCACGAGCAGTACTTC CASVSSGRFGAHEQYF